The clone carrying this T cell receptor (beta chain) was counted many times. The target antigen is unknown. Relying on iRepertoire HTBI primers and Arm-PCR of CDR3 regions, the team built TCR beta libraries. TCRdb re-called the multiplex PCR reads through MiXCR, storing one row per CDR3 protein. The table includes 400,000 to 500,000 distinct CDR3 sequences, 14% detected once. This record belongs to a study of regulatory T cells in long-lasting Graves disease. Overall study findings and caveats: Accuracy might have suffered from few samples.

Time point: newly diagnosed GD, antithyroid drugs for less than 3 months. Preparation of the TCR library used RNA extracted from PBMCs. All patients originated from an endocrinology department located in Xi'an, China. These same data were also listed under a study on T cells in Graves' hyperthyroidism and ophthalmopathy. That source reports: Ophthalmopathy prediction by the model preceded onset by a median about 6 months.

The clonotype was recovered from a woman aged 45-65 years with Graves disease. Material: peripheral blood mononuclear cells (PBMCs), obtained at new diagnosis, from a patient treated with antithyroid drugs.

The CDR3 DNA reads TGTGCCAGCAGTTCAAAGAGGGGCACTGAAGCTTTCTTT. It yields the protein CASSSKRGTEAFF. This chain links TRBV28 with TRBJ1-1, with a tentative D call TRBD1 (5 bases). The germline CDR1 and CDR2 sequences are MDHEN and SYDVKM. This CDR3 contains 13 residues. Trimming removed 4 bases at V and 4 bases at J, with 10 bases between.